Presented here are 5 T cell receptor beta chains from one specimen sequenced in a study of tissue T cells after allogeneic stem cell transplantation. This table comes from immunoSEQ multiplex PCR, and its TCRdb copy is limited to in-frame clones, with some not included. Seen here are about 7,800 clones, more than 35% observed once, and the top ten hold around 8%. Stated time point: mouse harvest day 7 after allogeneic transplant. Tail vein injection delivered 10^7 T-cell-depleted bone marrow cells and 10^6 splenic CD5+ T cells. The sequenced sample was gut tissue. The receptors stem from a female BALB/c mouse given C57BL/6 T cells with graft-versus-host disease after an allogeneic hematopoietic cell transplant.

Details on this clone: Mouse germline and gene names are used. The read ends 1 residue before the CDR3 terminus; that terminus is restored from the germline J gene. The chain couples TRBV26 to TRBJ2-5, with D uncertain. The CDR3 covers 13 residues. V lost 0 bases to trimming and J lost 4 bases, with 5 bases between them. Germline V CDR1 and CDR2: KGHPV, FQNQEV (reference sequence). CDR3 bases read: TGTGCCAGCAGTCTGTCTTCAGAAGACACCCAGTAC. Translating it yields CASSLSSEDTQY. The CDR3 reads in full as CASSLSSEDTQYF.

Notes on this clone: Gene names and germline refer to mouse. The read ends 1 residue shy of where the CDR3 ends; the end is completed using the germline J gene. The genes are TRBV3 and TRBJ2-1, with D tentatively TRBD1 (5 bases). Trimming shortened V by 5 bases and J by 3 bases, and 11 bases separated the two germline ends. This CDR3 spans 14 amino acids. Germline CDR1 reads SNHLY; CDR2 reads FYNGKV (reference sequence). The DNA read from the CDR3 is TGTGCCAGCAGCCCTCGACAGATCTATGCTGAGCAGTTC. This encodes CASSPRQIYAEQF. The full CDR3 protein reads CASSPRQIYAEQFF.

A word on this clone: Genes here carry mouse names. The CDR3 end is not reached by the read, which stops 1 residue before it; the germline J gene fills it in. This chain links TRBV26 with TRBJ2-3, with 9 bases fitting TRBD1. The CDR3 spans 15 residues. V shed 5 bases and J 0 bases; nucleotides not matched to a gene: 3. The V gene's germline CDR1 is KGHPV and CDR2 FQNQEV (reference sequence). The CDR3 loop is CASSSGQGSAETLYF. The CDR3 DNA, read in part, is TGTGCCAGCAGTTCGGGACAGGGTAGTGCAGAAACGCTGTAT.

Of note for this clone: Gene labels here are mouse ones. The read terminates 1 residue ahead of where the CDR3 ends, so the germline J gene completes it. The chain recombines TRBV2 with TRBJ2-4, with 8 bases matching TRBD2. The germline V gene has CDR1 LGHNA and CDR2 YSYQKL. V dropped 0 bases and J dropped 8; count of bases not matched to a gene: 7. The CDR3 is 15 residues long. CDR3 loop: CASSQDYWGSPTLYF. The part of the CDR3 DNA that was read is TGTGCCAGCAGCCAAGATTACTGGGGGTCGCCCACCTTGTAC. The entire variable domain, with the rest obtained from reference TRBV2 and TRBJ2-4, is as follows: DPKIIQKPKYLVAVTGSEKILICEQYLGHNAMYWYRQSAKKPLEFMFSYSYQKLMDNQTASSRFQPQSSKKNHLDLQITALKPDDSATYFCASSQDYWGSPTLYFGAGTRLSVL.

This clone has only a few counts. Genes here carry mouse names. The CDR3 extends 1 residue past the end of the read, so its final part is completed from the germline J gene. This chain links TRBV15 with TRBJ2-1; D may be TRBD1 (6 bases). The CDR3 is 11 amino acids. Germline CDR1 SGHND, CDR2 FRSKSL. V was cut by 6 bases and J by 6 bases, with 6 bases left in between. CDR3 DNA, as far as it was read: TGTGCCAGCAGACAGGGTGCTGAGCAGTTC. Its protein product is CASRQGAEQF. The whole CDR3 protein is CASRQGAEQFF. Full variable domain (missing parts from reference TRBV15 and TRBJ2-1): DAGVTQTPRHEVAEKGQTIILKCEPVSGHNDLFWYRQTKIQGLELLSYFRSKSLMEDGGAFKDRFKAEMLNSSFSTLKIQPTEPKDSAVYLCASRQGAEQFFGPGTRLTVL.